The clone carrying this TCR beta chain occurred once. Its antigen is as yet unknown. This entry comes from a study of shared clonotypes between healthy human individuals. CDR1 MNHEY and CDR2 SVGAGI come from the germline V gene. This CDR3 is built from 12 residues. V shed 0 bases and J shed 9 bases, with 6 bases lying between them. Each sorted subset replicate got 200 ng genomic DNA, 25,000 to 35,000 genomes. In the study's own analysis: With immunoSEQ giving junction-only sequences and no quality scores, filtering differed. Produced via immunoSEQ multiplex PCR; TCRdb's table is partial and in-frame only. The V and J calls and the clone size are those of that table, but D and trimming were determined from the DNA. The data show roughly 2 million clones, 85% to 95% seen once. Study-wide results and caveats: Sequencing depth was expected to affect clonotype sharing among donors. About 5% was the fraction of naive CD4 clonotypes found shared across four donors.

The chain recombines TRBV6-5 with TRBJ1-5; D is unresolved. The clonotype comes from a man aged 18 to 35 in good health. Sequencing was done on a sample of naive CD4+ T cells sorted from blood. As for subset: CD45RA+ positively selected. The DNA for the CDR3 is TGTGCCAGCAGTTACTCGATGGGGCCCCAGCATTTT. This codes for CASSYSMGPQHF.